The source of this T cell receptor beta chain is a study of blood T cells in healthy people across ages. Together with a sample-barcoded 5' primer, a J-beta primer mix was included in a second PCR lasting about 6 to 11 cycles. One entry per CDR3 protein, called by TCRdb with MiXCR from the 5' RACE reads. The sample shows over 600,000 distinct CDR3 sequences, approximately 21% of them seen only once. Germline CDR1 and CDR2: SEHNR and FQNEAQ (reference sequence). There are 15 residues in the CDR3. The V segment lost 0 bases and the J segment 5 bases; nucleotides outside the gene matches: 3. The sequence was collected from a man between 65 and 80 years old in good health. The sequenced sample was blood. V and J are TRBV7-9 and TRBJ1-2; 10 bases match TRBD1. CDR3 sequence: CASSLARDRGYGYTF. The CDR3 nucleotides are TGTGCCAGCAGCTTAGCCCGGGACAGGGGTTATGGCTACACCTTC. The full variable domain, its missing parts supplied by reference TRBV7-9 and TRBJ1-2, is DTGVSQNPRHKITKRGQNVTFRCDPISEHNRLYWYRQTLGQGPEFLTYFQNEAQLEKSRLLSDRFSAERPKGSFSTLEIQRTEQGDSAMYLCASSLARDRGYGYTFGSGTRLTVV.